Listed here is a single TCR beta chain. This sample stems from a study of cytomegalovirus exposure and HLA in healthy donors. Study as a whole: The same platform was used for the roughly 110 validation repertoires as for the approximately 610 first-cohort repertoires, as reported in a later analysis.

Clones were read by immunoSEQ multiplex PCR, and TCRdb kept only the in-frame ones, dropping some. The sample carries about 49,000 clones, almost 95% recorded once. CDR1 is MDHEN, CDR2 SYDVKM, per germline. The CDR3 runs to 14 residues. Trimming stripped 6 bases from V and 9 bases from J, with 20 bases between. The sequence derives from a man aged 18-30 years in good health and CMV-seronegative. Sequencing input: PBMCs. The rearrangement uses TRBV28 and TRBJ2-5, with D possibly being TRBD2 (5 bases). The CDR3 region is CASRNNGPSGAQYF. The CDR3 region has the DNA TGTGCCAGCAGAAATAATGGTCCCTCCGGGGCCCAGTACTTC.